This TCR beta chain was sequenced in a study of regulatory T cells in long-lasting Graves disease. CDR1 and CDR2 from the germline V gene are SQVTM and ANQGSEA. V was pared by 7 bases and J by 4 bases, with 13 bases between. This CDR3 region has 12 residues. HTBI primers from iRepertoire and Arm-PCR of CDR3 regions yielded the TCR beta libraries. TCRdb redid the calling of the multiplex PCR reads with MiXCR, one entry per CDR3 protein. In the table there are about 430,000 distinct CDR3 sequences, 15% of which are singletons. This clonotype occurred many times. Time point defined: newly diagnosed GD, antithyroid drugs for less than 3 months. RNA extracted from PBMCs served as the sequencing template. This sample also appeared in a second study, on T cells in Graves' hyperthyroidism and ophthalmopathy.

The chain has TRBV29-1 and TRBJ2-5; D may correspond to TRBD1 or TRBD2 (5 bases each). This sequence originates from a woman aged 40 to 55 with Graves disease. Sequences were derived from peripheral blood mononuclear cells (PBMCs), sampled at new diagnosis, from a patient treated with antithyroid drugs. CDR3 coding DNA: TGCAGCGGGGACCCTGAGGGAGAGACCCAGTACTTC. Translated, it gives CSGDPEGETQYF.